This TCR beta chain stems from a study of T cell responses to AZD1222 COVID-19 vaccine. Germline loops: CDR1 KGHDR, CDR2 SFDVKD. Deletions cut 6 bases from V and 8 bases from J, with 12 bases between. The CDR3 spans 12 residues. Assay: immunoSEQ multiplex PCR; the TCRdb copy retains only in-frame clones and omits some. Here the sample spans 150,000 or so clones, about nine tenths being singletons. This clone has only one observation. Its cognate antigen is unknown. Overall study findings and caveats: Seropositive at baseline were only a handful of AZD1222 recipients. Clonal diversity was possibly underestimated; the donors were predominantly white British and more often female.

This rearrangement joins TRBV24-1 to TRBJ1-1, with D possibly matching TRBD1 (5 bases). Specimen: peripheral blood, collected 28 days after the second AZD1222 dose. The clonotype originates from an adult who received the AZD1222 COVID-19 vaccine. Here the CDR3 reads CATSPGGREAFF. DNA of the CDR3: TGTGCCACCAGTCCGGGGGGTCGGGAAGCTTTCTTT.